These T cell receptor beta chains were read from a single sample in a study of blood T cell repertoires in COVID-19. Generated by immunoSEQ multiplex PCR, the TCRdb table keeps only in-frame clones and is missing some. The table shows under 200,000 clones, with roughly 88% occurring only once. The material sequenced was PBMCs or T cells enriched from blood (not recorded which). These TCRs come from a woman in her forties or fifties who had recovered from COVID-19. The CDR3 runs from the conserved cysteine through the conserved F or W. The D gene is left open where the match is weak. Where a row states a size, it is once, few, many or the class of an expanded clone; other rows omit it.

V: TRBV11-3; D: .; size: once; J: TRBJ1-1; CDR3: CASSSRGMGTEAFF; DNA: TGTGCCAGCAGTTCCAGGGGCATGGGCACTGAAGCTTTCTTT
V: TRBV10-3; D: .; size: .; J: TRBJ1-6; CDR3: CAIRDSGDSPLHF; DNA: TGTGCCATCAGGGACAGTGGGGATTCACCCCTCCACTTT
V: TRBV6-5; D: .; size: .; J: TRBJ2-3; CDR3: CACRARVADTQYF; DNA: TGTGCCTGCCGGGCCAGGGTGGCAGATACGCAGTATTTT
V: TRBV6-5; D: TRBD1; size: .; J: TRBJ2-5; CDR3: CASSRDSRQETQYF; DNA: TGTGCCAGCAGCCGGGACAGCCGTCAAGAGACCCAGTACTTC
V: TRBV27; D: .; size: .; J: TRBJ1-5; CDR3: CASSPFQGLNQPQHF; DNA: TGTGCCAGCAGCCCCTTCCAGGGTTTGAATCAGCCCCAGCATTTT
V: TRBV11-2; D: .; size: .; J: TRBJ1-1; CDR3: CASSFTDNTEAFF; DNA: TGTGCCAGCAGCTTTACAGATAACACTGAAGCTTTCTTT
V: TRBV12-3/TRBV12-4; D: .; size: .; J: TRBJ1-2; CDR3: CASSLAAGIGYTF; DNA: TGTGCCAGCAGTTTGGCGGCAGGGATCGGCTACACCTTC
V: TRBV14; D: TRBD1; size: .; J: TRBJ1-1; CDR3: CASSPRTGANTEAFF; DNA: TGTGCCAGCAGCCCTCGGACAGGGGCGAACACTGAAGCTTTCTTT
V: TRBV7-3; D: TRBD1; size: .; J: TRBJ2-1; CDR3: CASSIGQGAYNEQFF; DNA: TGTGCCAGCAGTATCGGACAGGGGGCTTACAATGAGCAGTTCTTC
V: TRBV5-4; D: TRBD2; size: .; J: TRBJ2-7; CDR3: CASSLGWGGSYEQYF; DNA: TGTGCCAGCAGCTTGGGCTGGGGGGGTTCCTACGAGCAGTACTTC
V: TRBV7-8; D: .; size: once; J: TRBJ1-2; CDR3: CASSRASTPTDAKGYTF; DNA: TGTGCCAGCAGCAGGGCCTCGACCCCGACAGACGCTAAAGGCTACACCTTC
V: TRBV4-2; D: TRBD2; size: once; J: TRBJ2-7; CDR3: CASSPSGRYPQTYEQYF; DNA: TGTGCCAGCAGCCCTAGCGGGAGGTACCCTCAAACCTACGAGCAGTACTTC
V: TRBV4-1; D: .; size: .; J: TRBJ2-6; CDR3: CASSQDKGSGANVLTF; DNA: TGCGCCAGCAGCCAAGATAAGGGGTCAGGGGCCAACGTCCTGACTTTC
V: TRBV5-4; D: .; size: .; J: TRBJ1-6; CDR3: CASSLSRDNSPLHF; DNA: TGTGCCAGCAGCTTAAGCAGGGATAATTCACCCCTCCACTTT
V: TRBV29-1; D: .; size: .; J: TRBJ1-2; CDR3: CSVEDLREQGRGYTF; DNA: TGCAGCGTTGAAGATCTCAGGGAACAGGGTCGGGGCTACACCTTC
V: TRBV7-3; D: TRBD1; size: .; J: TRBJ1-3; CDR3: CASSRTGGPGNTIYF; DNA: TGTGCCAGCAGCCGGACAGGGGGCCCTGGAAACACCATATATTTT
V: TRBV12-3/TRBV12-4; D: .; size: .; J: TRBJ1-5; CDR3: CASSQGYQPQHF; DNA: TGTGCCAGCAGCCAGGGTTACCAGCCCCAGCATTTT
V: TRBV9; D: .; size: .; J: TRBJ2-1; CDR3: CASSVVPNEQFF; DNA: TGTGCCAGCAGCGTAGTCCCAAATGAGCAGTTCTTC
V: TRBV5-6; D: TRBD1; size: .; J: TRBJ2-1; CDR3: CASSLGQGSHEQFF; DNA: TGTGCCAGCAGCTTGGGACAGGGGTCGCATGAGCAGTTCTTC
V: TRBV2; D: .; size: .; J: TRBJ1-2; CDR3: CAGQNWNYGYTF; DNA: TGTGCCGGACAAAACTGGAACTATGGCTACACCTTC
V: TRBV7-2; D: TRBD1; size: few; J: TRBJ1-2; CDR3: CATGDRGYGYTF; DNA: TGTGCCACAGGGGACAGGGGGTATGGCTACACCTTC
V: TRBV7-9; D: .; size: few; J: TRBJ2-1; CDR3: CASSLVGGLNEQFF; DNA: TGTGCCAGCAGCTTAGTTGGCGGTCTCAATGAGCAGTTCTTC
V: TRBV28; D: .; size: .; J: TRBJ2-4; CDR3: CASSPRDAAKNIQYF; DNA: TGTGCCAGCAGTCCCAGGGATGCGGCCAAAAACATTCAGTACTTC
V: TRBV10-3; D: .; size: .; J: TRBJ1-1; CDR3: CAISEYGQNTEAFF; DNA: TGTGCCATCAGTGAGTACGGACAGAACACTGAAGCTTTCTTT
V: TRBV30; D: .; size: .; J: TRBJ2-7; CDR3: CAWRIGTNYEQYF; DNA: TGTGCCTGGAGGATCGGGACAAACTACGAGCAGTACTTC
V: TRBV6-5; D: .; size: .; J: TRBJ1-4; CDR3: CASSRGRREKLFF; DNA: TGTGCCAGCAGCAGGGGCCGGCGCGAAAAACTGTTTTTT
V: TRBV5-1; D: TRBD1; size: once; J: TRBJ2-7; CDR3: CASSWTGTVPEQYF; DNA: TGCGCCAGCAGCTGGACCGGGACAGTCCCAGAGCAGTACTTC
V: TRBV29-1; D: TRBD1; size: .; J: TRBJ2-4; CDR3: CSVTRTGGQNIQYF; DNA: TGCAGCGTGACAAGAACAGGGGGGCAAAACATTCAGTACTTC
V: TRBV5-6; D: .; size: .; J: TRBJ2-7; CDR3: CASSLGGVNEQYF; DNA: TGTGCCAGCAGCTTGGGGGGCGTCAACGAGCAGTACTTC
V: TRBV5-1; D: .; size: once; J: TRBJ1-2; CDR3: CASSGTGHYGYTF; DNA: TGCGCCAGCAGCGGTACAGGGCACTATGGCTACACCTTC
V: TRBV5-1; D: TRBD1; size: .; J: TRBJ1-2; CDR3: CASSSGGSNYGYTF; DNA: TGCGCCAGCAGCTCAGGGGGTTCTAACTATGGCTACACCTTC
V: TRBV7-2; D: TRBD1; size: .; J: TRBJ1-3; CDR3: CASSPDRVVNTIYF; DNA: TGTGCCAGCAGCCCCGACAGGGTTGTAAACACCATATATTTT
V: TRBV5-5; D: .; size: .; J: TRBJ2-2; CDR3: CASSLTAANTGELFF; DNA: TGTGCCAGCAGCCTGACAGCTGCGAACACCGGGGAGCTGTTTTTT
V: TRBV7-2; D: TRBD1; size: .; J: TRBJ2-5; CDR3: CASSLVDRGSQETQYF; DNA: TGTGCCAGCAGCTTAGTCGACAGGGGTTCCCAAGAGACCCAGTACTTC
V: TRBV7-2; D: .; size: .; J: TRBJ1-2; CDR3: CASSLTPDTF; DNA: TGTGCCAGCAGCTTAACACCTGACACCTTC
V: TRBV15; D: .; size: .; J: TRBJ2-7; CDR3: CATSSISVGSYEQYF; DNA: TGTGCCACCAGCAGTATCTCGGTTGGCTCCTACGAGCAGTACTTC
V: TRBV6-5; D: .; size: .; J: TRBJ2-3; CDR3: CASSSRVTDTQYF; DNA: TGTGCCAGCAGTAGCAGGGTGACAGATACGCAGTATTTT
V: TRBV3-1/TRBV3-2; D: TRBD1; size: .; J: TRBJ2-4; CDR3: CASSLRTGVAKNIQYF; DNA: TGTGCCAGCAGCCTCAGGACAGGGGTGGCCAAAAACATTCAGTACTTC
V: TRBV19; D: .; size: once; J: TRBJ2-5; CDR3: CARGDMTQYF; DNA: TGTGCCAGAGGGGATATGACCCAGTACTTC
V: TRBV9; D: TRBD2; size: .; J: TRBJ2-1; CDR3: CASSVGASGVTSYNEQFF; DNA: TGTGCCAGCAGCGTAGGGGCTAGCGGAGTTACTTCCTACAATGAGCAGTTCTTC
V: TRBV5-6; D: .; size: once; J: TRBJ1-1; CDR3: CASSLLVYNTEAFF; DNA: TGTGCCAGCAGCTTGTTAGTCTACAACACTGAAGCTTTCTTT
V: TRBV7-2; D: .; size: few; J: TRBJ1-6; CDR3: CASSRESNSPLHF; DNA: TGTGCCAGCAGTCGGGAAAGCAATTCACCCCTCCACTTT
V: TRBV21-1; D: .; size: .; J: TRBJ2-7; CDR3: CASSKGTGGGRRFYEQYF; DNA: TGTGCCAGCAGCAAAGGGACGGGGGGAGGGCGTCGCTTCTACGAGCAGTACTTC
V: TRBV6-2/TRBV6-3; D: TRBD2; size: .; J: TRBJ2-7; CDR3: CASSSGKGLAGRSYEQYF; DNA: TGTGCCAGCAGTTCGGGGAAGGGACTAGCGGGAAGGTCCTACGAGCAGTACTTC
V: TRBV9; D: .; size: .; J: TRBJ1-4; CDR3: CASSVGLRASNEKLFF; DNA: TGTGCCAGCAGCGTAGGTTTGAGGGCCTCGAATGAAAAACTGTTTTTT
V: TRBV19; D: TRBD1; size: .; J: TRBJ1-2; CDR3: CASSTRGTGGFNYGYTF; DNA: TGTGCCAGTAGTACCCGGGGGACAGGGGGCTTTAACTATGGCTACACCTTC
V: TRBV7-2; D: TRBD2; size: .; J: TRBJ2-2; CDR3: CASSLRLRGGSGELFF; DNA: TGTGCCAGCAGCTTAAGATTACGGGGGGGCAGCGGGGAGCTGTTTTTT
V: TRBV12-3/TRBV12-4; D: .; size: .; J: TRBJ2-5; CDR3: CASSLQGSTQYF; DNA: TGTGCCAGCAGTTTGCAGGGGTCGACCCAGTACTTC
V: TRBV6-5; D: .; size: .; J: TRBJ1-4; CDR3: CASSYSRNEKLFF; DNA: TGTGCCAGCAGTTACTCGCGTAATGAAAAACTGTTTTTT
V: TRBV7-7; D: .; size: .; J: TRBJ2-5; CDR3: CASSPRRVGSGQETQYF; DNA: TGTGCTAGCAGCCCACGCCGAGTTGGTAGCGGACAAGAGACCCAGTACTTC
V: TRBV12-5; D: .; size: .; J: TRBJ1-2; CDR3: CASGLVQGDSQTNYGYTF; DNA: TGTGCTAGTGGTTTGGTACAAGGGGACTCACAGACTAACTATGGCTACACCTTC
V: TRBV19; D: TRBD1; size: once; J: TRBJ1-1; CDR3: CASSKTGLNTEAFF; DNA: TGTGCCAGTAGTAAGACAGGGCTGAACACTGAAGCTTTCTTT